Each of the 31 T cell receptor beta chains below was sequenced from the same sample in a study of T cell responses to AZD1222 COVID-19 vaccine. The table came from immunoSEQ multiplex PCR; TCRdb's copy has only in-frame clones and leaves some out. The table records approximately 150,000 clones, approximately 91% of them present only once. The sample was peripheral blood, taken on day 0 of AZD1222 vaccination. The origin of the receptors is an adult in good health.

The V gene is TRBV6-2 or TRBV6-3, the J gene TRBJ2-3; D call uncertain. Germline CDR1 MNHEY, CDR2 SVGEGT. V lost 4 bases and J lost 0, with 5 bases in between. CDR3 length equals 13 residues. CDR3 protein: CASSSYSTDTQYF. Written as DNA, the CDR3 is TGTGCCAGCAGTTCATATAGCACAGATACGCAGTATTTT.

V usage is TRBV5-5 and J usage is TRBJ1-1; D is unclear. The CDR3 covers 14 residues. Germline values: CDR1 SGHKS, CDR2 YYEKEE (reference sequence). V was cut by 4 bases and J by 5 bases, with 15 bases left in between. CDR3 region: CASSRVSGRTEAFF. CDR3 bases: TGTGCCAGCAGCAGGGTCTCGGGGAGGACTGAAGCTTTCTTT.

The rearrangement joins TRBV28 to TRBJ1-3, with TRBD1 as a possible D gene (6 bases). CDR1 and CDR2 (germline): MDHEN, SYDVKM. The CDR3 is 17 amino acids. The germline V and J ends were trimmed by 3 bases and 0 bases, with 15 bases remaining between them. The chain's CDR3 is CASSFDQGTFSGNTIYF. The CDR3 nucleotides read TGTGCCAGCAGTTTCGATCAGGGGACCTTCTCTGGAAACACCATATATTTT.

The chain joins TRBV27 to TRBJ1-4, with TRBD1 matching 10 bases. The germline CDR1 and CDR2 sequences are MNHEY and SMNVEV (reference sequence). The V gene end was trimmed by 7 bases and the J gene end by 7 bases; junction bases not matched to a gene: 6. This CDR3 comprises 14 residues. In DNA, the CDR3 is TGTGCCAGCAAAGAGACAGGGGGCTTTGAAAAACTGTTTTTT. Translated, it gives CASKETGGFEKLFF.

The V call is TRBV10-3, the J call TRBJ1-3, with 10 bases that match TRBD1. Germline V lookup: CDR1 ENHRY, CDR2 SYGVKD. The trim removed 9 bases at V and 0 bases at J, leaving 5 bases unmatched. The CDR3 is 15 amino acids. CDR3 DNA sequence: TGTGCCATTTCGGGACAGGGGCCCTCTGGAAACACCATATATTTT. Translated, it gives CAISGQGPSGNTIYF.

The chain recombines TRBV5-1 with TRBJ1-3; 8 nucleotides align to TRBD1. This CDR3 spans 17 amino acids. Looked up from germline, CDR1 is SGHRS and CDR2 is YFSETQ. V lost 1 base to trimming and J lost 0 bases; unmatched junction nucleotides: 6. CDR3 sequence: CASSLRTGRSSGNTIYF. The CDR3 nucleotides are TGCGCCAGCAGCTTGCGGACAGGGAGAAGCTCTGGAAACACCATATATTTT.

The chain is built from TRBV19 and TRBJ1-2, with TRBD1 matching 9 bases. Trimming took 6 bases from V and 4 from J; bases not matched to a gene: 15. Germline lookup yields CDR1 LNHDA and CDR2 SQIVND (reference sequence). The length of the CDR3 is 17 residues. DNA for the CDR3: TGTGCCAGTAGGAGGGGGGGTATCGGACAGGGGTCCTATGGCTACACCTTC. Its protein is CASRRGGIGQGSYGYTF.

This clone was recorded only once. V and J are TRBV4-3 and TRBJ2-1, with D perhaps TRBD2 (6 bases). Trimming pared 0 bases from V and 4 bases from J, leaving 13 bases between. This CDR3 has 16 amino acids. CDR1 LGHNA and CDR2 YSLEER come from the germline V gene. The CDR3 DNA is TGCGCCAGCAGCCAAGAATGGGACGCGGGGTACAATGAGCAGTTCTTC. Its protein product is CASSQEWDAGYNEQFF.

About this clone itself: The junction departs from the called germline gene at one end, perhaps through a read error. CDR3 in amino acids: CASSTGGNYDYTF. Written as DNA, the CDR3 is TGTGCCAGCAGTACAGGCGGTAACTATGACTACACCTTC. The chain links TRBV12-3 or TRBV12-4 to TRBJ1-2; TRBD1 might be the D (5 bases). The CDR3 has 13 amino acids.

The chain is built from TRBV5-1 and TRBJ1-4, with D hard to call. The CDR3 has 15 amino acids. Germline lookup yields CDR1 SGHRS and CDR2 YFSETQ. V was pared by 6 bases and J by 8 bases, with 20 bases between. CDR3 residues: CASTVEGSKSEKLFF. Written as DNA, the CDR3 is TGCGCCAGCACCGTTGAGGGCAGTAAATCCGAAAAACTGTTTTTT.

This rearrangement joins TRBV5-1 to TRBJ2-7, with 13 bases matching TRBD2. The CDR3 has 15 amino acids. With V trimmed by 4 bases and J by 2 bases, 3 bases remained unmatched. Germline V CDR1 and CDR2: SGHRS, YFSETQ. The CDR3 here is CASSGGTSGTYEQYF. DNA for the CDR3: TGCGCCAGCAGCGGGGGGACTAGCGGGACCTACGAGCAGTACTTC.

The chain joins TRBV30 to TRBJ1-5, with D hard to call. Germline CDR1 GTSNPN, CDR2 SVGIG (reference sequence). CDR3 length: 13 residues. Trimming left V 3 bases short and J 6 bases short, with 12 bases between. The CDR3 bases are TGTGCCTGGAGAACGGACTTGCGTCAGCCCCAGCATTTT. Translation gives CAWRTDLRQPQHF.

This clone appeared a single time. The chain carries TRBV5-5 and TRBJ1-2, with 7 positions matching TRBD1. V was clipped by 0 bases and J by 8 bases; unmatched bases: 10. Germline lookup yields CDR1 SGHKS and CDR2 YYEKEE (reference sequence). This CDR3 spans 15 amino acids. CDR3 DNA sequence: TGTGCCAGCAGCTTGGCGGACCCAGGGGGGGAAGGCTACACCTTC. It specifies CASSLADPGGEGYTF.

The DNA of the CDR3 is TGTGCCAGTAGACGACGACAGGGAGATAATTCACCCCTCCACTTT. This sequence encodes CASRRRQGDNSPLHF. The chain combines TRBV19 with TRBJ1-6, with 7 bases fitting TRBD1. CDR3 length equals 15 residues. Germline V gene lookup returns CDR1 LNHDA and CDR2 SQIVND (reference sequence). The ends lost 6 bases at V and 5 bases at J; junction bases unmatched: 7.

This chain joins TRBV29-1 and TRBJ1-1, with 12 bases aligning to TRBD1. The CDR3 runs 11 residues. The V and J ends lost 4 bases and 10 bases, in that order; junction bases with no gene match: 1. Germline CDR1 SQVTM, CDR2 ANQGSEA. This CDR3 is CSVGDRGLAFF. The CDR3 nucleotides are TGCAGCGTTGGGGACAGGGGGCTAGCTTTCTTT.

V gene TRBV5-1 combines with J gene TRBJ2-1; a possible D gene is TRBD1 (6 bases). Trimming cost V 0 bases and J 4 bases, with 14 bases left between them. This CDR3 spans 16 amino acids. Germline V lookup: CDR1 SGHRS, CDR2 YFSETQ. The CDR3 region is CASSLELGAAYNEQFF. In DNA form, the CDR3 reads TGCGCCAGCAGCTTGGAGTTGGGGGCGGCATACAATGAGCAGTTCTTC.

V gene TRBV6-6 combines with J gene TRBJ2-7; TRBD2 matches at 8 bases. Trimming removed 4 bases from V and 2 bases from J; junction bases left unmatched: 10. Germline CDR1 reads MNHNY; CDR2 reads SVGAGI (reference sequence). The CDR3 is made up of 16 amino acids. The CDR3 loop reads CASSSPPGGPTYEQYF. The CDR3 DNA is TGTGCCAGCAGTTCCCCCCCGGGAGGGCCAACCTACGAGCAGTACTTC.

This chain links TRBV6-2 or TRBV6-3 with TRBJ1-2, with TRBD1 matching 8 bases. Germline assignment: CDR1 MNHEY and CDR2 SVGEGT. This CDR3 is built from 16 residues. V was pared by 0 bases and J by 4 bases, with 7 bases of the junction left unmatched. Here the CDR3 DNA reads TGTGCCAGCAGTTACTCGAGGTCAGGGGGCAGCTATGGCTACACCTTC. It translates to CASSYSRSGGSYGYTF.

This clone was detected once. The chain has TRBV20-1 and TRBJ1-2; no clear D. Germline V gene sequence: CDR1 DFQATT, CDR2 SNEGSKA (reference sequence). Between the trimmed V and J ends, which lost 3 bases and 5 bases, there was a span of 13 bases. The CDR3 length is 13 residues. CDR3 DNA: TGCAGTGCTAGTGGGGAAGTTTCTTATGGCTACACCTTC. This gives the protein CSASGEVSYGYTF.

This rearrangement joins TRBV6-4 to TRBJ2-7; no reliable D call. The CDR3 consists of 15 residues. V lost 0 bases and J lost 2, with 11 bases in between. Germline CDR1 reads MRHNA; CDR2 reads SNTAGT. DNA of the CDR3: TGTGCCAGCAGTGACTCGAAGCGACAAGCCTACGAGCAGTACGTC. Protein: CASSDSKRQAYEQYV.

This chain links TRBV14 with TRBJ1-2; unclear D gene. CDR1 and CDR2 (germline): SGHDN, FVKESK. V was trimmed by 0 bases and J by 5 bases, leaving 10 bases between them. The CDR3 covers 14 residues. The CDR3 protein is CASSQDARPYGYTF. Here the CDR3 DNA reads TGTGCCAGCAGCCAAGATGCGCGACCGTATGGCTACACCTTC.

This chain links TRBV5-6 with TRBJ1-2; D call uncertain. Trimming cost V 2 bases and J 4 bases, with 15 bases left between them. CDR3 size: 15 residues. CDR1 is SGHDT, CDR2 YYEEEE, per germline. The chain's CDR3 is CASSFRTADAYGYTF. DNA of the CDR3: TGTGCCAGCAGCTTTAGGACGGCGGACGCCTATGGCTACACCTTC.

The chain uses TRBV28 and TRBJ2-1; D is uncertain. V lost 2 bases to trimming and J lost 10 bases, with 9 bases between them. Germline V gene data show CDR1 as MDHEN and CDR2 as SYDVKM. The CDR3 extends over 12 amino acids. DNA for the CDR3: TGTGCCAGCAGTTTAGTGGTCACCGAGCAGTTCTTC. This encodes CASSLVVTEQFF.

Written as DNA, the CDR3 is TGTGCCAGCAGCGCCACAGGGGGCCCGGGGGGCTACACCTTC. Translated, it gives CASSATGGPGGYTF. The J gene is TRBJ1-2, the V gene TRBV7-9, with 9 positions matching TRBD1. Germline V gene sequence: CDR1 SEHNR, CDR2 FQNEAQ (reference sequence). The CDR3 extends over 14 amino acids. Trimming removed 5 bases from V and 8 bases from J; junction bases left unmatched: 9.

The rearrangement joins TRBV7-8 to TRBJ2-7, with D perhaps matching TRBD2 (5 bases). The germline CDR1 and CDR2 sequences are SGHVS and FQNEAQ. The CDR3 sequence is 12 residues long. V was pared by 5 bases and J by 7 bases, with 12 bases between. The CDR3 loop is CASSLLPGEQYF. DNA for the CDR3: TGTGCCAGCAGCCTCCTACCGGGGGAGCAGTACTTC.

CDR3 region: CASSSSRMETQYF. Written as DNA, the CDR3 is TGTGCCAGCAGCTCGTCCCGAATGGAGACCCAGTACTTC. V is TRBV7-6 and J is TRBJ2-5, with D hard to call. Trimming removed 4 bases at V and 5 bases at J, with 11 bases between. Germline values: CDR1 SGHVS, CDR2 FNYEAQ. CDR3 length: 13 residues.

The chain employs TRBV9 and TRBJ2-7, with D possibly matching TRBD2 (6 bases). Germline V gives CDR1 SGDLS, CDR2 YYNGEE. Trimming removed 2 bases at V and 0 bases at J, with 12 bases between. This CDR3 has 15 amino acids. The CDR3 nucleotides read TGTGCCAGCAGCGTCGGGACTCAAAGCTCCTACGAGCAGTACTTC. Protein product: CASSVGTQSSYEQYF.

The V gene is TRBV5-6, the J gene TRBJ2-3, with no clear D. Germline assignment: CDR1 SGHDT and CDR2 YYEEEE. V was pared by 4 bases and J by 2 bases, with 8 bases between. The CDR3 runs to 13 residues. CDR3 sequence: CASSKPSTDTQYF. The CDR3 DNA follows: TGTGCCAGCAGCAAACCTTCCACAGATACGCAGTATTTT. Combining the CDR3 with reference TRBV5-6 and TRBJ2-3 gives the whole variable domain DAGVTQSPTHLIKTRGQQVTLRCSPKSGHDTVSWYQQALGQGPQFIFQYYEEEERQRGNFPDRFSGHQFPNYSSELNVNALLLGDSALYLCASSKPSTDTQYFGPGTRLTVL.

The chain combines TRBV3-1 (or the pseudogene TRBV3-2) with TRBJ2-1, with TRBD1 matching over 11 bases. The germline V gene has CDR1 LGHDT and CDR2 YNNKEL (reference sequence). Unmatched junction bases numbered 4, after V lost 1 base and J lost 8 bases. This CDR3 spans 15 amino acids. CDR3 DNA sequence: TGTGCCAGCAGCCAAGTCCGGACAGGGGGCGATGAGCAGTTCTTC. It encodes CASSQVRTGGDEQFF.

The J gene is TRBJ1-2, the V gene TRBV7-9; 11 bases line up with TRBD1. Trimming removed 4 bases from V and 3 bases from J; junction bases left unmatched: 10. CDR3 size: 17 residues. Germline values: CDR1 SEHNR, CDR2 FQNEAQ (reference sequence). Here the CDR3 reads CASSSFRDRGKDYGYTF. Written as DNA, the CDR3 is TGTGCCAGCAGCTCCTTCAGGGACAGGGGGAAGGACTATGGCTACACCTTC.

This chain connects TRBV28 to TRBJ1-2; tentatively, D is TRBD1 (5 bases). The CDR3 loop spans 14 amino acids. Germline V CDR1 and CDR2: MDHEN, SYDVKM. Trimming took off 5 bases at V and 0 bases at J, with 10 bases between the two ends. CDR3 nucleotide sequence: TGTGCCAGCAGTCAACAGGAACCTAACTATGGCTACACCTTC. Residues: CASSQQEPNYGYTF.